Presented here are 25 T cell receptor beta chains from one specimen sequenced in a study of T cell responses to AZD1222 COVID-19 vaccine. The assay was immunoSEQ multiplex PCR, and TCRdb's table has in-frame clones only and misses some. The table includes 130,000 to 150,000 clones, under 95% detected once. This sample comprised peripheral blood, obtained on day 0 of AZD1222 vaccination. The receptors originated from an adult in good health.

The chain uses TRBV7-9 and TRBJ2-7, with 10 bases that match TRBD1. V dropped 5 bases and J dropped 5; count of bases not matched to a gene: 9. CDR3 length: 15 amino acids. CDR1 is SEHNR and CDR2 is FQNEAQ in the germline V gene (reference sequence). The CDR3 sequence is CASSARDRGLDEQYF. CDR3 nucleotide sequence: TGTGCCAGCAGCGCCCGGGACAGGGGTTTGGACGAGCAGTACTTC.

This rearrangement joins TRBV28 to TRBJ2-7; possible D gene TRBD1, 6 bases. CDR3 size: 14 residues. Germline CDR1 reads MDHEN; CDR2 reads SYDVKM. V lost 5 bases, J lost 3 bases, and 14 bases lay in between. The CDR3 nucleotides read TGTGCCAGCAGTCCACAGGGATCGTTCTACGAGCAGTACTTC. Its translation: CASSPQGSFYEQYF. The complete variable domain, with remaining parts taken from reference TRBV28 and TRBJ2-7, reads DVKVTQSSRYLVKRTGEKVFLECVQDMDHENMFWYRQDPGLGLRLIYFSYDVKMKEKGDIPEGYSVSREKKERFSLILESASTNQTSMYLCASSPQGSFYEQYFGPGTRLTVT.

CDR3 nucleotides: TGTGCCAGCAGCGACGACAGGGTGATACACGAGCAGTACTTC. Amino acids: CASSDDRVIHEQYF. This chain links TRBV2 with TRBJ2-7, with 7 bases fitting TRBD1. This CDR3 comprises 14 residues. Trimming took 6 bases from V and 5 from J; bases not matched to a gene: 10. Germline V gene lookup returns CDR1 SNHLY and CDR2 FYNNEI.

This chain connects TRBV28 to TRBJ2-5; 11 bases agree with TRBD2. The germline V gene encodes CDR1 MDHEN and CDR2 SYDVKM. V lost 6 bases, J lost 5 bases, and 5 bases stayed unmatched. This CDR3 spans 14 amino acids. The CDR3 sequence is CASRPTSGKETQYF. The CDR3 DNA is TGTGCCAGCAGACCGACTAGCGGGAAGGAGACCCAGTACTTC.

This chain connects TRBV6-5 to TRBJ1-3; no firm D call. CDR1 MNHEY and CDR2 SVGAGI come from the germline V gene. V lost 6 bases and J lost 0, with 12 bases in between. The CDR3 sequence is 15 residues long. The chain's CDR3 is CASRTSESSGNTIYF. The CDR3 nucleotides read TGTGCCAGCAGGACCAGCGAGAGCTCTGGAAACACCATATATTTT.

In its sample, this clone was seen once. This chain links TRBV6-2 or TRBV6-3 with TRBJ2-1; 8 bases match TRBD1. The CDR3 is 15 amino acids. Germline CDR1 MNHEY, CDR2 SVGEGT. With 5 bases clipped from V and 4 bases from J, the junction kept 7 bases outside the gene matches. The CDR3 sequence is CASSRTGSFYNEQFF. DNA for the CDR3: TGTGCCAGCAGTCGGACAGGGAGCTTTTACAATGAGCAGTTCTTC.

V usage is TRBV6-2 or TRBV6-3 and J usage is TRBJ2-1, with D unresolved. The germline V gene encodes CDR1 MNHEY and CDR2 SVGEGT. CDR3 size: 13 residues. V lost 2 bases to trimming and J lost 8 bases, with 10 bases between them. This CDR3 reads CASSYPLEDEQFF. In DNA, the CDR3 is TGTGCCAGCAGTTACCCCCTAGAGGATGAGCAGTTCTTC.

The chain combines TRBV4-2 with TRBJ2-7; D tentatively reads TRBD1 or TRBD2 (5 bases each). CDR1 is LGHNA and CDR2 is YNFKEQ in the germline V gene. V shed 4 bases and J shed 0 bases, with 10 bases lying between them. The CDR3 is 14 residues long. CDR3 in DNA: TGTGCCAGCAGCCCCCCGGGACCCTCCTACGAGCAGTACTTC. Its translation is CASSPPGPSYEQYF.

The chain links TRBV28 to TRBJ2-7; 10 bases agree with TRBD1. Losses at the gene ends were 4 bases for V and 5 bases for J; bases not matched to a gene: 14. CDR3 length equals 17 residues. Germline CDR1 is MDHEN and CDR2 is SYDVKM. CDR3 protein: CASSSPPLSGTGDEQYF. The CDR3, as DNA: TGTGCCAGCAGTTCCCCCCCCTTAAGCGGGACAGGGGACGAGCAGTACTTC. The full variable domain, completed using reference TRBV28 and TRBJ2-7, is DVKVTQSSRYLVKRTGEKVFLECVQDMDHENMFWYRQDPGLGLRLIYFSYDVKMKEKGDIPEGYSVSREKKERFSLILESASTNQTSMYLCASSSPPLSGTGDEQYFGPGTRLTVT.

The J gene is TRBJ1-1, the V gene TRBV19; 7 positions match TRBD1. V dropped 7 bases and J dropped 4; count of bases not matched to a gene: 3. The CDR3 is 12 residues long. The germline gives CDR1 LNHDA, CDR2 SQIVND (reference sequence). CDR3 nucleotides: TGTGCCAGTAACAACAGGGGCACTGAAGCTTTCTTT. Protein sequence: CASNNRGTEAFF.

This clone was seen only once. The chain combines TRBV7-9 with TRBJ2-5, with a possible D match to TRBD2 (6 bases). There are 15 residues in the CDR3. V was pared by 3 bases and J by 3 bases, with 14 bases between. The germline V gene has CDR1 SEHNR and CDR2 FQNEAQ (reference sequence). The CDR3: CASSFRIAAKETQYF. CDR3 coding DNA: TGTGCCAGCAGCTTCCGCATAGCGGCTAAAGAGACCCAGTACTTC.

The chain combines TRBV19 with TRBJ2-1; maybe TRBD2 (5 bases). Trimming shortened V by 3 bases and J by 7 bases, and 13 bases separated the two germline ends. Per the germline V gene, CDR1 is LNHDA and CDR2 is SQIVND (reference sequence). The CDR3 has 14 amino acids. Here the CDR3 DNA reads TGTGCCAGTAGTATGTCTAGCCGCGCGAATGAGCAGTTCTTC. Translation gives CASSMSSRANEQFF. The variable domain in full, completed from reference TRBV19 and TRBJ2-1, reads DGGITQSPKYLFRKEGQNVTLSCEQNLNHDAMYWYRQDPGQGLRLIYYSQIVNDFQKGDIAEGYSVSREKKESFPLTVTSAQKNPTAFYLCASSMSSRANEQFFGPGTRLTVL.

The chain recombines TRBV11-3 with TRBJ2-1; 10 bases agree with TRBD2. The CDR3 sequence is 19 residues long. V dropped 5 bases and J dropped 5; count of bases not matched to a gene: 18. The germline V gene encodes CDR1 SGHNT and CDR2 YENEEA. Here the CDR3 DNA reads TGTGCCAGCAGCCCCCGTGGGGGATCTAGCGGGAGCCTCGACAATGAGCAGTTCTTC. It is translated as CASSPRGGSSGSLDNEQFF.

The genes are TRBV7-9 and TRBJ1-1; the D is unclear. CDR1 is SEHNR, CDR2 FQNEAQ, per germline (reference sequence). V was pared by 5 bases and J by 5 bases, with 27 bases between. There are 18 residues in the CDR3. The CDR3 protein is CASSPRELREGGRTEAFF. CDR3 DNA: TGTGCCAGCAGCCCGAGAGAGCTTCGCGAGGGTGGGAGGACTGAAGCTTTCTTT.

This sequence joins TRBV28 and TRBJ2-1; TRBD1 agrees at 9 bases. V lost 3 bases and J lost 8; bases outside the gene matches: 14. CDR3 length equals 17 residues. Per germline, CDR1 MDHEN and CDR2 SYDVKM. DNA for the CDR3: TGTGCCAGCAGTTTCGCGACATCCGGGACAGGGTACCATGAGCAGTTCTTC. The encoded protein is CASSFATSGTGYHEQFF.

This clone was recorded once. The chain recombines TRBV2 with TRBJ2-7; possible D gene TRBD2, 5 bases. CDR3 length: 14 residues. V dropped 11 bases and J dropped 1 base, with 18 bases sitting between them. Germline values: CDR1 SNHLY, CDR2 FYNNEI. CDR3: CASKKAETSYEQYF. The CDR3 region has the DNA TGTGCCTCAAAAAAAGCGGAAACTTCCTACGAGCAGTACTTC.

This clone was picked up one time. The chain is built from TRBV18 and TRBJ1-2; 9 bases are shared with TRBD1. J lost 0 bases, V lost 3 bases, and 8 bases had no gene match. Germline loops: CDR1 KGHSH, CDR2 LQKENI. CDR3 size: 17 residues. Here the CDR3 reads CASSPGQGTLSNYGYTF. The CDR3 DNA reads as TGTGCCAGCTCACCCGGACAGGGGACGCTTTCTAACTATGGCTACACCTTC.

V gene TRBV6-5 combines with J gene TRBJ2-5; no clear D. Trimming pared 5 bases from V and 5 bases from J, leaving 9 bases between. Germline V gives CDR1 MNHEY, CDR2 SVGAGI. There are 12 residues in the CDR3. The DNA of the CDR3 is TGTGCCAGCAGTATAGCTGACGAGACCCAGTACTTC. Translating it yields CASSIADETQYF.

This rearrangement joins TRBV4-1 to TRBJ1-3, with D unresolved. The CDR3 contains 15 residues. Germline V lookup: CDR1 MGHRA, CDR2 YSYEKL. The V and J ends lost 1 base and 4 bases respectively, with 11 bases between them. The CDR3 spells CASSQVGMGGNTIYF. The CDR3, as DNA: TGCGCCAGCAGCCAAGTCGGTATGGGCGGAAACACCATATATTTT.

The chain is built from TRBV4-1 and TRBJ2-3; 7 nucleotides line up with TRBD2. The V and J ends lost 4 bases and 4 bases, in that order; junction bases with no gene match: 8. Per germline, CDR1 MGHRA and CDR2 YSYEKL. The length of the CDR3 is 15 residues. DNA for the CDR3: TGCGCCAGCAGCCCCTTGGGGGGAGGGCCAGATACGCAGTATTTT. This codes for CASSPLGGGPDTQYF.

The chain employs TRBV7-9 and TRBJ1-1; D not resolved. The CDR3 is 13 amino acids. Germline values: CDR1 SEHNR, CDR2 FQNEAQ (reference sequence). Trimming stripped 2 bases from V and 1 base from J, with 5 bases between. CDR3 nucleotide sequence: TGTGCCAGCAGCTTAAAACAGAACACTGAAGCTTTCTTT. Protein sequence: CASSLKQNTEAFF.

The chain is built from TRBV11-3 and TRBJ2-3; the D gene is possibly TRBD2 (5 bases). Germline-derived CDR1 and CDR2 are SGHNT and YENEEA. There are 14 residues in the CDR3. Trimming left V 5 bases short and J 4 bases short, with 13 bases between. The CDR3 DNA reads as TGTGCCAGCAGCCCCCTCCCCGGGGCAGATACGCAGTATTTT. Protein sequence: CASSPLPGADTQYF.

This clone appeared a single time. The chain has TRBV9 and TRBJ2-5, with D tentatively TRBD2 (7 bases). Trimming took 2 bases from V and 5 from J, leaving 25 bases between them. The CDR3 has 18 amino acids. CDR1 is SGDLS, CDR2 YYNGEE, per germline. The CDR3 DNA reads TGTGCCAGCAGCGTGGCGCCGAAAGGGGGAGGGATGTCGGAGACCCAGTACTTC. Translating gives CASSVAPKGGGMSETQYF. Looking up the rest from reference TRBV9 and TRBJ2-5 gives the full variable domain: DSGVTQTPKHLITATGQRVTLRCSPRSGDLSVYWYQQSLDQGLQFLIQYYNGEERAKGNILERFSAQQFPDLHSELNLSSLELGDSALYFCASSVAPKGGGMSETQYFGPGTRLLVL.

The chain joins TRBV13 to TRBJ2-7, with 9 bases fitting TRBD2. Germline V gene lookup returns CDR1 PRHDT and CDR2 FYEKMQ (reference sequence). V was pared by 5 bases and J by 4 bases, with 9 bases of the junction left unmatched. The CDR3 is 15 residues long. CDR3 protein: CASSPRAGGGYEQYF. CDR3 nucleotide sequence: TGTGCCAGCAGCCCCCGAGCGGGAGGAGGTTACGAGCAGTACTTC.

The J gene is TRBJ2-7, the V gene TRBV7-2; D is uncertain. V dropped 1 base and J dropped 2 bases, with 9 bases sitting between them. This CDR3 spans 14 amino acids. Germline assignment: CDR1 SGHTA and CDR2 FQGNSA. CDR3 residues: CASSLGRVTYEQYF. The CDR3 DNA is TGTGCCAGCAGCTTAGGTAGGGTGACCTACGAGCAGTACTTC.